This passage covers 32 T cell receptor beta chains from one sample sequenced in a study of T-cell memory formation after mild COVID-19. MiXCR was run by TCRdb on the 5' RACE reads, yielding one entry per CDR3 protein. The sample lists fewer than 350,000 distinct CDR3 sequences, roughly 17% occurring once. Sequencing input: PBMCs or a T cell subset sorted from them (not recorded which). Receptors were obtained from a man between 18 and 35 years old who had mild COVID-19 (a few samples of this study predate the infection). Cell type and time point are not known.

The chain carries TRBV29-1 and TRBJ2-7, with 8 bases identical to TRBD1. There are 16 residues in the CDR3. Germline V gives CDR1 SQVTM, CDR2 ANQGSEA. Unmatched junction bases numbered 15, after V lost 6 bases and J lost 2 bases. This chain's CDR3 is CSVTDRDRRLPYEQYF. DNA of the CDR3: TGCAGCGTGACAGACCGGGACAGGCGCCTTCCCTACGAGCAGTACTTC.

Ten or more counts support this clonotype. The chain carries TRBV9 and TRBJ2-4; tentatively, D is TRBD2 (5 bases). The CDR3 runs to 14 residues. CDR1 is SGDLS and CDR2 is YYNGEE in the germline V gene. V dropped 4 bases and J dropped 6 bases, with 14 bases sitting between them. CDR3 in DNA: TGTGCCAGCAGCTCGAGGGTAGTCGGAAACATTCAGTACTTC. Translation gives CASSSRVVGNIQYF.

This clonotype was picked up many times. The chain combines TRBV3-1 with TRBJ1-2, with D possibly TRBD1 on 5 matching bases. The germline V gene has CDR1 LGHDT and CDR2 YNNKEL (reference sequence). Trimming took off 4 bases at V and 0 bases at J, with 15 bases between the two ends. The CDR3 runs 16 residues. This chain's CDR3 is CASSRSIGGANYGYTF. DNA of the CDR3: TGTGCCAGCAGCCGATCGATCGGGGGAGCTAACTATGGCTACACCTTC.

This clonotype was observed a few times. V is TRBV7-9 and J is TRBJ2-1, with D possibly matching TRBD1 (5 bases). Trimming pared 3 bases from V and 5 bases from J, leaving 11 bases between. This CDR3 is built from 14 residues. Germline V lookup: CDR1 SEHNR, CDR2 FQNEAQ (reference sequence). CDR3 amino acids: CASSLGQVNNEQFF. DNA for the CDR3: TGTGCCAGCAGCTTGGGGCAGGTAAACAATGAGCAGTTCTTC.

This chain links TRBV24-1 with TRBJ2-1, with D possibly TRBD2 on 5 matching bases. The CDR3 length is 14 residues. V lost 0 bases and J 7 bases, leaving 9 bases between the germline ends. The V gene's germline CDR1 is KGHDR and CDR2 SFDVKD. CDR3 residues: CATSDLMRVNEQFF. The CDR3 nucleotides read TGTGCCACCAGTGATTTGATGAGGGTGAATGAGCAGTTCTTC.

This clonotype was found a few times. V and J are TRBV3-1 and TRBJ2-3; 9 bases fit TRBD1. The CDR3 consists of 16 residues. V shed 1 base, J shed 5 bases, and the junction held 7 bases outside the gene matches. Germline CDR1 reads LGHDT; CDR2 reads YNNKEL (reference sequence). Written as DNA, the CDR3 is TGTGCCAGCAGCCAAGCACAGGGGGCGAGGAGAGATACGCAGTATTTT. It is translated as CASSQAQGARRDTQYF.

The V and J genes are TRBV20-1 and TRBJ2-1, with 8 bases that match TRBD2. V shed 6 bases, J shed 9 bases, and the junction held 10 bases outside the gene matches. The CDR3 has 13 residues. Germline assignment: CDR1 DFQATT and CDR2 SNEGSKA (reference sequence). DNA of the CDR3: TGCAGTGCCACGCAGGGACTAGGAGCTGAGCAGTTCTTC. It codes for CSATQGLGAEQFF.

There are a few counts of this clonotype. The J gene is TRBJ2-7, the V gene TRBV20-1, with 12 nucleotides matching TRBD2. Germline loops: CDR1 DFQATT, CDR2 SNEGSKA (reference sequence). The CDR3 has 17 residues. The trim removed 3 bases at V and 4 bases at J, leaving 13 bases unmatched. The CDR3 coding sequence is TGCAGTGCTAGGTTCCTAGCGGGGGGGCGTAGCATTTACGAGCAGTACGTC. Translating it yields CSARFLAGGRSIYEQYV.

This chain joins TRBV4-2 and TRBJ1-2, with TRBD1 matching over 7 bases. CDR1 is LGHNA, CDR2 YNFKEQ, per germline. CDR3 length: 16 amino acids. The ends lost 1 base at V and 8 bases at J; junction bases unmatched: 13. This CDR3 is CASSQGTEDRADGYTF. The CDR3, as DNA: TGTGCCAGCAGCCAAGGGACTGAAGACAGGGCAGACGGCTACACCTTC.

This clonotype was recorded a few times. The J gene is TRBJ1-2, the V gene TRBV13; a weak D match, TRBD1 (5 bases). Germline CDR1 reads PRHDT; CDR2 reads FYEKMQ (reference sequence). The CDR3 runs 14 residues. Trimming pared 0 bases from V and 3 bases from J, leaving 8 bases between. The CDR3 region is CASSLGGLDYGYTF. The CDR3 nucleotides read TGTGCCAGCAGCTTAGGGGGGCTGGACTATGGCTACACCTTC. Drawing the rest from reference TRBV13 and TRBJ1-2, the complete variable domain is AAGVIQSPRHLIKEKRETATLKCYPIPRHDTVYWYQQGPGQDPQFLISFYEKMQSDKGSIPDRFSAQQFSDYHSELNMSSLELGDSALYFCASSLGGLDYGYTFGSGTRLTVV.

V usage is TRBV4-1 and J usage is TRBJ2-3; 9 positions agree with TRBD2. CDR1 and CDR2 from the germline V gene are MGHRA and YSYEKL. The trim removed 2 bases at V and 1 base at J, leaving 1 base unmatched. This CDR3 spans 15 amino acids. DNA of the CDR3: TGCGCCAGCAGCCAACAGCGGGGGGGCACAGATACGCAGTATTTT. Its protein is CASSQQRGGTDTQYF.

At least ten counts were recorded for this clonotype. The gene calls are TRBV29-1 and TRBJ2-7; D ambiguous. Germline values: CDR1 SQVTM, CDR2 ANQGSEA. V was cut by 3 bases and J by 2 bases, with 11 bases left in between. The CDR3 has 13 residues. The CDR3 DNA follows: TGCAGCGTTGAGCCCGCAGGAACCTACGAGCAGTACTTC. It codes for CSVEPAGTYEQYF.

The genes are TRBV6-5 and TRBJ2-3; tentative D call: TRBD1 (5 bases). This CDR3 spans 17 amino acids. V shed 0 bases and J shed 0 bases, with 13 bases lying between them. Germline V gene sequence: CDR1 MNHEY, CDR2 SVGAGI. The CDR3 loop reads CASSYSRTRASTDTQYF. The CDR3 DNA reads as TGTGCCAGCAGTTACTCAAGGACACGAGCTAGCACAGATACGCAGTATTTT.

This clonotype was recorded a few times. CDR3 sequence reads: CASSLVAGEAFF. CDR3 in DNA: TGCGCCAGCAGCTTGGTAGCGGGTGAAGCTTTCTTT. The V call is TRBV5-1, the J call TRBJ1-1; D unresolved. V was cut by 0 bases and J by 7 bases, with 7 bases left in between. Germline assignment: CDR1 SGHRS and CDR2 YFSETQ. This CDR3 region has 12 residues.

This clonotype was detected a few times. V usage is TRBV4-1 and J usage is TRBJ2-3; 8 bases align to TRBD2. The CDR3 has 18 amino acids. The V gene end was trimmed by 0 bases and the J gene end by 3 bases; junction bases not matched to a gene: 11. Germline V CDR1 and CDR2: MGHRA, YSYEKL. The CDR3 reads CASSQDGYQRGRTDTQYF. The CDR3 nucleotides are TGCGCCAGCAGCCAAGATGGTTACCAGCGGGGGAGAACAGATACGCAGTATTTT.

The J gene is TRBJ2-3, the V gene TRBV7-9, with a weak D call TRBD1 (6 bases). Germline CDR1 and CDR2: SEHNR and FQNEAQ (reference sequence). This CDR3 has 15 amino acids. V lost 5 bases to trimming and J lost 8 bases, with 20 bases between them. CDR3 coding DNA: TGTGCCAGCAGCCGCGACAGGAGGAAGATGATTACGCAGTATTTT. Translating it yields CASSRDRRKMITQYF.

In its sample, this clonotype was seen many times. CDR3 in DNA: TGCGCCAGCAGCTTGTGCCACCGGGAGGTCCACGAGCAGTACTTC. Encoded protein: CASSLCHREVHEQYF. The chain carries TRBV5-1 and TRBJ2-7; TRBD2 matches 7 bases. The germline V gene has CDR1 SGHRS and CDR2 YFSETQ. The V gene end was trimmed by 1 base and the J gene end by 5 bases; junction bases not matched to a gene: 9. CDR3 size: 15 residues. Combining the CDR3 with reference TRBV5-1 and TRBJ2-7 gives the whole variable domain KAGVTQTPRYLIKTRGQQVTLSCSPISGHRSVSWYQQTPGQGLQFLFEYFSETQRNKGNFPGRFSGRQFSNSRSEMNVSTLELGDSALYLCASSLCHREVHEQYFGPGTRLTVT.

This rearrangement joins TRBV4-2 to TRBJ2-1; 8 bases align to TRBD1. J lost 6 bases, V lost 3 bases, and 7 bases had no gene match. This CDR3 comprises 15 residues. Germline CDR1 reads LGHNA; CDR2 reads YNFKEQ. The CDR3 coding sequence is TGTGCCAGCAGCCAGGGGCAGGGGGCTCTCAATGAGCAGTTCTTC. This encodes CASSQGQGALNEQFF.

This clonotype was seen at least ten times. J is TRBJ2-3 and V is TRBV7-9; D may match TRBD1 or TRBD2 (6 bases each). Trimming shortened V by 1 base and J by 5 bases, and 22 bases separated the two germline ends. Germline assignment: CDR1 SEHNR and CDR2 FQNEAQ (reference sequence). The CDR3 has 18 residues. The CDR3: CASSLVGSDGGLRDTQYF. The CDR3 DNA sequence: TGTGCCAGCAGCTTAGTCGGCTCTGATGGGGGGCTCCGAGATACGCAGTATTTT.

The chain has TRBV3-1 and TRBJ2-7, with a weak D call TRBD2 (5 bases). This CDR3 contains 17 residues. The V end lost 1 base, the J end lost 1 base, and 17 bases lay between the germline ends. CDR1 and CDR2 (germline): LGHDT, YNNKEL (reference sequence). DNA of the CDR3: TGTGCCAGCAGCCAAGGCCGCCCTCCCCGGGGTTCCTACGAGCAGTACTTC. Translated, it gives CASSQGRPPRGSYEQYF.

The chain joins TRBV4-1 to TRBJ1-2; TRBD1 might be the D (5 bases). Between the trimmed V and J ends, which lost 7 bases and 8 bases, there was a span of 23 bases. The CDR3 spans 15 residues. Per germline, CDR1 MGHRA and CDR2 YSYEKL. CDR3 bases: TGCGCCAGCAATAACGGGAAACTGACAGCTCCGGGCTACACCTTC. Translation: CASNNGKLTAPGYTF.

The J gene is TRBJ2-3, the V gene TRBV10-3, with 8 nucleotides matching TRBD1. The CDR3 extends over 15 amino acids. Germline-derived CDR1 and CDR2 are ENHRY and SYGVKD. Unmatched junction bases numbered 8, after V lost 5 bases and J lost 4 bases. CDR3 in DNA: TGTGCCATCAGTTTTCGGACAGGGTTGGCAGATACGCAGTATTTT. Translated: CAISFRTGLADTQYF.

The V and J genes are TRBV2 and TRBJ1-2; TRBD1 matches at 11 bases. CDR1 is SNHLY, CDR2 FYNNEI, per germline. The CDR3 covers 14 residues. The trim removed 6 bases at V and 7 bases at J, leaving 7 bases unmatched. CDR3 bases: TGTGCCAGCAGGGGGACAGGGGGAACGGGTGGCTACACCTTC. Translated: CASRGTGGTGGYTF.

V is TRBV7-9 and J is TRBJ2-7, with TRBD1 matching over 8 bases. The ends lost 1 base at V and 2 bases at J; junction bases unmatched: 7. This CDR3 is 16 amino acids long. The germline V gene has CDR1 SEHNR and CDR2 FQNEAQ (reference sequence). The CDR3 reads CASSLESGRGPYEQYF. CDR3 nucleotides: TGTGCCAGCAGCTTAGAGTCTGGCAGGGGGCCCTACGAGCAGTACTTC.

The gene calls are TRBV6-1 and TRBJ1-1; D is undetermined. Trimming pared 7 bases from V and 0 bases from J, leaving 15 bases between. The CDR3 contains 15 residues. From germline, CDR1 is MNHNS and CDR2 SASEGT. In DNA, the CDR3 is TGTGCCAGCAAAATTGGGGAGGGAATGAACACTGAAGCTTTCTTT. Translating it yields CASKIGEGMNTEAFF.

This clonotype was recorded at least ten times. This chain links TRBV7-2 with TRBJ2-1; D is perhaps TRBD2 (6 bases). V gave up 1 base and J gave up 5 bases, with 9 bases separating them. This CDR3 has 14 residues. Germline CDR1 is SGHTA and CDR2 is FQGNSA. CDR3: CASSLDSGNNEQFF. The CDR3 coding sequence is TGTGCCAGCAGCTTAGATAGCGGAAACAATGAGCAGTTCTTC. The entire variable domain, with the rest obtained from reference TRBV7-2 and TRBJ2-1, is as follows: GAGVSQSPSNKVTEKGKDVELRCDPISGHTALYWYRQSLGQGLEFLIYFQGNSAPDKSGLPSDRFSAERTGGSVSTLTIQRTQQEDSAVYLCASSLDSGNNEQFFGPGTRLTVL.

The gene calls are TRBV11-2 and TRBJ1-2; D gene uncertain. With 1 base removed from V and 6 bases from J, the gap between germline ends came to 12 bases. CDR1 and CDR2 from the germline V gene are SGHAT and FQNNGV. The CDR3 runs 14 residues. CDR3 region: CASSLVGMVNGYTF. The CDR3 DNA sequence: TGTGCCAGCAGCTTAGTGGGGATGGTTAATGGCTACACCTTC.

The chain has TRBV12-3 or TRBV12-4 and TRBJ2-3, with D perhaps matching TRBD2 (6 bases). V lost 3 bases, J lost 9 bases, and 13 bases lay in between. This CDR3 region has 13 residues. This chain's CDR3 is CASSFGLGGTQYF. As DNA, the CDR3 is TGTGCCAGCAGTTTCGGCCTGGGGGGAACGCAGTATTTT.

The rearrangement uses TRBV6-5 and TRBJ2-1, with 8 bases identical to TRBD1. V shed 6 bases, J shed 0 bases, and the junction held 4 bases outside the gene matches. CDR3 size: 15 residues. CDR1 is MNHEY, CDR2 SVGAGI, per germline. In DNA, the CDR3 is TGTGCCAGCAGCCAAACAGGGGGCTCCTACAATGAGCAGTTCTTC. As protein: CASSQTGGSYNEQFF.

This clonotype has a handful of counts. The rearrangement links TRBV14 to TRBJ2-7, with TRBD1 identical over 9 bases. The V and J ends lost 6 bases and 6 bases, in that order; junction bases with no gene match: 12. The CDR3 length is 15 residues. Germline V gives CDR1 SGHDN, CDR2 FVKESK. The CDR3 DNA reads as TGTGCCAGCAGAAGAACGGGACAGGGATTAACCGAGCAGTACTTC. This sequence encodes CASRRTGQGLTEQYF.

This clonotype was observed a few times. The chain uses TRBV4-3 and TRBJ1-2, with D unclear. The CDR3 covers 14 residues. Deletions cut 4 bases from V and 0 bases from J, with 9 bases between. The V gene's germline CDR1 is LGHNA and CDR2 YSLEER. CDR3 residues: CASSLTLANYGYTF. The DNA for the CDR3 is TGCGCCAGCAGCCTGACATTAGCTAACTATGGCTACACCTTC.

The chain joins TRBV6-2 or TRBV6-3 to TRBJ2-4, with D hard to call. Trimming took 2 bases from V and 3 from J, leaving 8 bases between them. The length of the CDR3 is 14 residues. Germline assignment: CDR1 MNHEY and CDR2 SVGEGT. This CDR3 is CASSYTDLKNIQYF. CDR3 DNA: TGTGCCAGCAGTTACACGGACCTCAAAAACATTCAGTACTTC.